These 8 T cell receptor beta chains came from one sample sequenced in a study of T-cell reconstitution after alpha-beta-depleted transplantation in children. During its preparation, the TCRbeta library received unique molecular identifiers. One entry per CDR3 protein, called by TCRdb with MiXCR from the PCR reads. The profile shows some 590,000 distinct CDR3 sequences, more than 9% of them singletons. Source: PBMCs from the stem cell graft donor, taken from the stem cell graft. These receptors were collected from a human donor who donated a stem cell graft to a child with acute myeloid leukemia.

This clonotype has ten or more counts. The J gene is TRBJ1-3, the V gene TRBV6-5, with D perhaps matching TRBD1 (5 bases). The V end was cut by 0 bases, the J end by 2 bases, with 8 bases between. Germline V gives CDR1 MNHEY, CDR2 SVGAGI. CDR3 length: 15 amino acids. This chain's CDR3 is CASSYSGDPGNTIYF. Written as DNA, the CDR3 is TGTGCCAGCAGTTACTCAGGGGACCCTGGAAACACCATATATTTT.

This clonotype came up a few times. The chain is built from TRBV12-5 and TRBJ2-2; 11 nucleotides align to TRBD2. Germline CDR1 reads LGHNT; CDR2 reads FRNRAP. The CDR3 totals 17 residues. J lost 4 bases, V lost 3 bases, and 7 bases had no gene match. CDR3: CASGLRLAGLTTGELFF. The DNA of the CDR3 is TGTGCTAGTGGTTTACGACTAGCGGGACTCACCACCGGGGAGCTGTTTTTT. The variable domain in full, with the rest retrieved from reference TRBV12-5 and TRBJ2-2, is DARVTQTPRHKVTEMGQEVTMRCQPILGHNTVFWYRQTMMQGLELLAYFRNRAPLDDSGMPKDRFSAEMPDATLATLKIQPSEPRDSAVYFCASGLRLAGLTTGELFFGEGSRLTVL.

This clonotype has just a few counts. V is TRBV4-1 and J is TRBJ2-1; D unclear. The CDR3 sequence is 14 residues long. Trimming took off 2 bases at V and 9 bases at J, with 14 bases between the two ends. Germline loops: CDR1 MGHRA, CDR2 YSYEKL. The CDR3 here is CASSQLSSGSEQFF. Written as DNA, the CDR3 is TGCGCCAGCAGCCAATTATCTAGTGGTAGTGAGCAGTTCTTC.

This clonotype was seen more than once but under ten times. V and J are TRBV28 and TRBJ2-7; 9 bases match TRBD2. This CDR3 is 16 amino acids long. CDR1 is MDHEN and CDR2 is SYDVKM in the germline V gene. V dropped 2 bases and J dropped 6; count of bases not matched to a gene: 11. CDR3 protein: CASSLRFSGRGGEQYF. The CDR3 DNA reads TGTGCCAGCAGTTTAAGATTTAGCGGGAGAGGAGGCGAGCAGTACTTC.

This clonotype was counted ten times or more. V and J are TRBV7-2 and TRBJ1-6; D is uncertain. The CDR3 has 15 residues. V shed 3 bases and J shed 4 bases, with 10 bases lying between them. Germline V gene sequence: CDR1 SGHTA, CDR2 FQGNSA. CDR3 nucleotide sequence: TGTGCCAGCAGCTTTATGGGAACTTATAATTCACCCCTCCACTTT. Its translation: CASSFMGTYNSPLHF.

The genes are TRBV6-1 and TRBJ2-5, with no clear D. The CDR3 extends over 14 amino acids. Trimming removed 6 bases from V and 1 base from J, with 12 bases in between. In germline, CDR1 is MNHNS, CDR2 SASEGT. CDR3 in amino acids: CASRRQGSQETQYF. As DNA, the CDR3 is TGTGCCAGCAGGAGACAAGGTTCCCAAGAGACCCAGTACTTC.

This clonotype was seen many times. The chain joins TRBV6-2 or TRBV6-3 to TRBJ2-7, with 11 bases lining up with TRBD2. The CDR3 extends over 15 amino acids. V shed 5 bases and J 6 bases; nucleotides not matched to a gene: 9. CDR1 and CDR2 from the germline V gene are MNHEY and SVGEGT. The CDR3 reads CASSQVGGLAAEQYF. The CDR3 nucleotides are TGTGCCAGCAGTCAAGTGGGGGGACTAGCGGCCGAGCAGTACTTC.

This clonotype has ten or more counts. The CDR3 DNA follows: TGCGCCAGCAGCTTGGGGGGAATCACAGATACGCAGTATTTT. It is translated as CASSLGGITDTQYF. The J gene is TRBJ2-3, the V gene TRBV5-1; D gene uncertain. The CDR3 is 14 residues long. Germline CDR1 is SGHRS and CDR2 is YFSETQ. Trimming removed 0 bases at V and 2 bases at J, with 7 bases between.